This T cell receptor beta chain emerged from a study of CD8 T cells in Susac syndrome. The authors reverse transcribed about 0.45 to 1 ug RNA with random hexamers. Multiplex PCR with immunoSEQ amplified the TCR beta CDR3 across 54 Vbeta and 13 Jbeta. MiXCR, run by TCRdb on the immunoSEQ multiplex PCR reads, gives a single entry per CDR3 protein. Among 100,000 to 150,000 distinct CDR3 sequences listed, 85% to 95% were seen once. From blood CD8+ and CD4+ T cells, the TCR beta chain was sequenced. Germline CDR1 SEHNR, CDR2 FQNEAQ (reference sequence). The CDR3 is made up of 14 amino acids. Trimming shortened V by 1 base and J by 3 bases, and 10 bases separated the two germline ends.

Sequenced sample: CD8+ T cells from PBMCs. This rearrangement joins TRBV7-9 to TRBJ2-7; unclear D gene. The TCR sequence derives from a human donor with multiple sclerosis. The CDR3 reads CASSLGGLNYEQYF. CDR3 coding DNA: TGTGCCAGCAGCTTAGGTGGCTTGAACTACGAGCAGTACTTC.